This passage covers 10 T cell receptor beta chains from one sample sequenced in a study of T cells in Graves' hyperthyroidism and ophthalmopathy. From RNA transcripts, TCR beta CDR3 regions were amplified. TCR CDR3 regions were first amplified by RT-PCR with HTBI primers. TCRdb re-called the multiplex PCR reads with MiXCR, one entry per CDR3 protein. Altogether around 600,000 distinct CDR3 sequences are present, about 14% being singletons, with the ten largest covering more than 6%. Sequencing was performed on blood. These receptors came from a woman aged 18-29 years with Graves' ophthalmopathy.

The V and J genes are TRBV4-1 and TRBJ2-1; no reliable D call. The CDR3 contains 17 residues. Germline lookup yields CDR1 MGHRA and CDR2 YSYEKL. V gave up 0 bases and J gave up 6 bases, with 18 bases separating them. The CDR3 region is CASSQDGALTWANEQFF. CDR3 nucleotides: TGCGCCAGCAGCCAAGATGGTGCCTTAACCTGGGCCAATGAGCAGTTCTTC.

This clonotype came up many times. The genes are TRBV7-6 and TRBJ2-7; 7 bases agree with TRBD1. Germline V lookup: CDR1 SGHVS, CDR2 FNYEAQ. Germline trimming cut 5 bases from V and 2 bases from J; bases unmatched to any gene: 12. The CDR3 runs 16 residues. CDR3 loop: CASSPLSGRGTYEQYF. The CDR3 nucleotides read TGTGCCAGCAGCCCCTTGAGTGGCAGGGGGACCTACGAGCAGTACTTC.

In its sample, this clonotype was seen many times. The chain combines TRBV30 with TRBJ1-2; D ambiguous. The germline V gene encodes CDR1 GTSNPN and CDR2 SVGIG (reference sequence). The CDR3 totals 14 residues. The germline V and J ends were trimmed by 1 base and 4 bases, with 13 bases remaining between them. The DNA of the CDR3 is TGTGCCTGGAGTGCCAGCCGGGCGACCTATGGCTACACCTTC. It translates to CAWSASRATYGYTF.

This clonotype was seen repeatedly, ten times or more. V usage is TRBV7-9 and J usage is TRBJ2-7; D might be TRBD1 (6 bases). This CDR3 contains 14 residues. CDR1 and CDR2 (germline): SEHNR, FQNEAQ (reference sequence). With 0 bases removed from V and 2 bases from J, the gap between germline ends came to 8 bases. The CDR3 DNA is TGTGCCAGCAGCTTAGCCTACAGGGCCTACGAGCAGTACTTC. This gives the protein CASSLAYRAYEQYF.

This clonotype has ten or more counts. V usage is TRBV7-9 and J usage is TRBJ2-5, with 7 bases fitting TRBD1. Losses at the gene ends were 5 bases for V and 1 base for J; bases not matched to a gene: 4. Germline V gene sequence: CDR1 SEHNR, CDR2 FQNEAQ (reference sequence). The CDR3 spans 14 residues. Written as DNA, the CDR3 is TGTGCCAGCAGCCTACAGGGGACCCAAGAGACCCAGTACTTC. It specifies CASSLQGTQETQYF.

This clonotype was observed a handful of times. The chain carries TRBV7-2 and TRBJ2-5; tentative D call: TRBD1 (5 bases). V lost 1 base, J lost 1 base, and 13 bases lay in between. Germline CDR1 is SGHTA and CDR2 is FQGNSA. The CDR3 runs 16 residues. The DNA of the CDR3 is TGTGCCAGCAGCTTAGTAGTAGGGGTCATCCAAGAGACCCAGTACTTC. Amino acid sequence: CASSLVVGVIQETQYF.

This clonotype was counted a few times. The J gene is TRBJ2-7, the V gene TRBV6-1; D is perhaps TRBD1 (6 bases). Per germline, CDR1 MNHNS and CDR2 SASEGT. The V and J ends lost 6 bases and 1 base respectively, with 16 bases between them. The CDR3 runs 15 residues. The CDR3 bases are TGTGCCAGCAGACACAGGGAGTGGAAATCCTACGAGCAGTACTTC. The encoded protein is CASRHREWKSYEQYF.

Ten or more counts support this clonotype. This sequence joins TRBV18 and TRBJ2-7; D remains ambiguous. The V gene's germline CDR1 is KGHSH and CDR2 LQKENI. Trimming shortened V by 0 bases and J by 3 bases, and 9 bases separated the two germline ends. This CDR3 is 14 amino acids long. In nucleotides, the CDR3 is TGTGCCAGCTCACCACCGGAGATACTCTACGAGCAGTACTTC. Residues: CASSPPEILYEQYF.

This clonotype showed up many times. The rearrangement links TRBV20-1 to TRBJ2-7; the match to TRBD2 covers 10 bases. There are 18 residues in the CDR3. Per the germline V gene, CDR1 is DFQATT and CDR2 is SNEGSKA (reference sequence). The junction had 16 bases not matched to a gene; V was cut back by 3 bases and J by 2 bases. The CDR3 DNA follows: TGCAGTGCTAGCGTCAGCGGGAGGGCCGGGGGATGGACCTACGAGCAGTACTTC. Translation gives CSASVSGRAGGWTYEQYF.

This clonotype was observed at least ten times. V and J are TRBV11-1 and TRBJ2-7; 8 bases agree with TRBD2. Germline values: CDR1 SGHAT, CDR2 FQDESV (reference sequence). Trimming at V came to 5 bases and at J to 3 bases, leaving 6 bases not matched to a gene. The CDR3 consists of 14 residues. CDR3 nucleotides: TGTGCCAGCAGCCCTAGCGGGCACAGCTACGAGCAGTACTTC. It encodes CASSPSGHSYEQYF.